The 32 T cell receptor beta chains given below trace back to one sample, sequenced in a study of Graves' ophthalmopathy and Graves' hyperthyroidism (dated by TCRdb to the late 2010s). Sequencing took place on an Illumina HiSeq 2000. TCR beta CDR3 regions were amplified from RNA transcripts for repertoire sequencing. The first round of RT-PCR was done with HTBI primers and the Qiagen OneStep RT-PCR kit, and was followed by a second round of multiplex PCR, then size selection and purification. TCRdb trimmed public reads at Q25 via fastp, called clones via MiXCR and kept in-frame beta chains. Rows with a matching CDR3 protein are joined into one entry that keeps the most common DNA and genes. The sample table contains 150,000 to 200,000 distinct CDR3 sequences; only one count was recorded for approximately 40% of them. Jointly, the top ten make up approximately 8.9% of the sample. The sample consisted of peripheral blood. The source of these receptors is a man aged 25-40 years with Graves' ophthalmopathy. Donor details come from another sample of the same person, matched by shared clones.

This clonotype was seen at least ten times. The V call is TRBV12-3 or TRBV12-4, the J call TRBJ1-2; D gene ambiguous. CDR3 length equals 13 residues. Trimming took 1 base from V and 7 from J, leaving 10 bases between them. The CDR3 sequence: CASSLGGPFGYTF. The CDR3 DNA sequence: TGTGCCAGCAGTTTAGGAGGGCCCTTTGGCTACACCTTC.

This clonotype was seen repeatedly, ten times or more. CDR3 DNA sequence: TGTGCCATCTCTACGGGACCCCGGGGAGAAAACACCATATATTTT. Protein sequence: CAISTGPRGENTIYF. The chain uses TRBV10-3 and TRBJ1-3; possible D gene TRBD1, 5 bases. The CDR3 is 15 residues long. CDR1 is ENHRY and CDR2 is SYGVKD in the germline V gene. Trimming took 8 bases from V and 6 from J, leaving 20 bases between them.

The chain links TRBV24-1 to TRBJ1-5; D is ambiguous. With 6 bases removed from V and 6 bases from J, the gap between germline ends came to 11 bases. Per germline, CDR1 KGHDR and CDR2 SFDVKD. The CDR3 totals 13 residues. The CDR3 reads CATSLGSVQPQHF. The CDR3 DNA reads as TGTGCCACCAGTTTAGGGTCTGTTCAGCCCCAGCATTTT.

This clonotype has only a few counts. The V call is TRBV7-9, the J call TRBJ2-5; 7 nucleotides match TRBD1. Losses at the gene ends were 5 bases for V and 0 bases for J; bases not matched to a gene: 3. Looked up from germline, CDR1 is SEHNR and CDR2 is FQNEAQ (reference sequence). The CDR3 is made up of 14 amino acids. This CDR3 is CASSGGQNQETQYF. The CDR3 nucleotides read TGTGCCAGCAGCGGGGGACAGAACCAAGAGACCCAGTACTTC.

This clonotype was picked up many times. The chain combines TRBV12-3 or TRBV12-4 with TRBJ1-3; D is uncertain. The V end lost 3 bases, the J end lost 4 bases, and 10 bases lay between the germline ends. This CDR3 region has 14 residues. The CDR3 region is CASSFWGAGNTIYF. CDR3 nucleotides: TGTGCCAGCAGTTTCTGGGGAGCGGGAAACACCATATATTTT.

The CDR3 loop is CASSSPGRVAKNIQYF. As DNA, the CDR3 is TGTGCCAGCAGTTCTCCGGGACGGGTAGCCAAAAACATTCAGTACTTC. This chain links TRBV12-3 or TRBV12-4 with TRBJ2-4; either TRBD1 or TRBD2 may fit D (5 bases each). This CDR3 is built from 16 residues. With 4 bases removed from V and 0 bases from J, the gap between germline ends came to 13 bases.

This clonotype came up a few times. The chain links TRBV11-2 to TRBJ2-2, with D possibly matching TRBD1 (5 bases). Germline V CDR1 and CDR2: SGHAT, FQNNGV. Trimming left V 6 bases short and J 3 bases short, with 14 bases between. This CDR3 region has 15 residues. The chain's CDR3 is CASRDTPRHTGELFF. In nucleotides, the CDR3 is TGTGCCAGCAGGGACACCCCGAGGCACACCGGGGAGCTGTTTTTT.

The genes are TRBV20-1 and TRBJ2-7, with TRBD2 matching 7 bases. The V and J ends lost 5 bases and 3 bases, in that order; junction bases with no gene match: 10. Looked up from germline, CDR1 is DFQATT and CDR2 is SNEGSKA (reference sequence). The CDR3 loop spans 14 amino acids. As DNA, the CDR3 is TGCAGTGCTGCCTCGGGAGGCGGTGTCTACGAGCAGTACTTC. Protein sequence: CSAASGGGVYEQYF.

This clonotype was counted only a few times. CDR3 residues: CASTRTGSYEQYF. The CDR3 nucleotides are TGTGCCAGTACTCGGACAGGATCCTACGAGCAGTACTTC. The genes are TRBV19 and TRBJ2-7; 7 bases line up with TRBD1. The germline V gene has CDR1 LNHDA and CDR2 SQIVND (reference sequence). The CDR3 runs 13 residues. Trimming cost V 7 bases and J 1 base; bases outside gene matches: 4.

This clonotype was seen repeatedly, ten times or more. The genes are TRBV19 and TRBJ2-7; TRBD1 aligns across 7 bases. Germline V lookup: CDR1 LNHDA, CDR2 SQIVND (reference sequence). The V gene end was trimmed by 6 bases and the J gene end by 0 bases; junction bases not matched to a gene: 8. The CDR3 totals 15 residues. CDR3 DNA sequence: TGTGCCAGTAGCCCTAGACAGGGCCTCTCCTACGAGCAGTACTTC. It encodes CASSPRQGLSYEQYF.

This clonotype was observed at least ten times. CDR3 region: CASSQGKSTEAFF. CDR3 DNA sequence: TGTGCCAGCAGCCAGGGGAAGAGCACTGAAGCTTTCTTT. V is TRBV14 and J is TRBJ1-1; D not resolved. V gave up 3 bases and J gave up 4 bases, with 9 bases separating them. From germline, CDR1 is SGHDN and CDR2 FVKESK. The CDR3 is 13 residues long.

V is TRBV4-1 and J is TRBJ1-1, with D possibly being TRBD1 (5 bases). V lost 3 bases to trimming and J lost 6 bases, with 17 bases between them. Germline CDR1 is MGHRA and CDR2 is YSYEKL. This CDR3 contains 15 residues. The chain's CDR3 is CASSHTTALYAEAFF. The CDR3, as DNA: TGCGCCAGCAGCCACACGACAGCACTGTACGCTGAAGCTTTCTTT.

This clonotype has only a few counts. V usage is TRBV28 and J usage is TRBJ1-2; 7 bases fit TRBD1. V shed 6 bases and J 1 base; nucleotides not matched to a gene: 8. Germline loops: CDR1 MDHEN, CDR2 SYDVKM. This CDR3 contains 15 residues. The DNA for the CDR3 is TGTGCCAGCAGCTACTCTAACAGGGGTAACTATGGCTACACCTTC. Its protein product is CASSYSNRGNYGYTF.

J is TRBJ1-5 and V is TRBV30; 7 bases agree with TRBD1. V was clipped by 5 bases and J by 5 bases; unmatched bases: 6. The CDR3 is made up of 13 amino acids. The V gene's germline CDR1 is GTSNPN and CDR2 SVGIG (reference sequence). CDR3 coding DNA: TGTGCCTGGGCAGGGGGGCATGATCAGCCCCAGCATTTT. Residues: CAWAGGHDQPQHF. The full variable domain, completed using reference TRBV30 and TRBJ1-5, is SQTIHQWPATLVQPVGSPLSLECTVEGTSNPNLYWYRQAAGRGLQLLFYSVGIGQISSEVPQNLSASRPQDRQFILSSKKLLLSDSGFYLCAWAGGHDQPQHFGDGTRLSIL.

J is TRBJ2-7 and V is TRBV11-1; 8 bases line up with TRBD1. Trimming cost V 1 base and J 0 bases; bases outside gene matches: 5. Germline CDR1 is SGHAT and CDR2 is FQDESV (reference sequence). This CDR3 has 16 residues. The CDR3 loop is CASSLGWQGASYEQYF. DNA of the CDR3: TGTGCCAGCAGCTTAGGGTGGCAGGGGGCCTCCTACGAGCAGTACTTC.

The V call is TRBV6-2 or TRBV6-3, the J call TRBJ2-7, with D unresolved. Trimming pared 2 bases from V and 0 bases from J, leaving 11 bases between. Germline V gene lookup returns CDR1 MNHEY and CDR2 SVGEGT. The CDR3 totals 15 residues. The CDR3 loop reads CASSYRVLSSYEQYF. The CDR3 nucleotides are TGTGCCAGCAGTTACCGGGTTCTAAGCTCCTACGAGCAGTACTTC.

J is TRBJ1-1 and V is TRBV6-1; D remains ambiguous. CDR1 and CDR2 from the germline V gene are MNHNS and SASEGT. The CDR3 is 14 amino acids. V gave up 1 base and J gave up 7 bases, with 13 bases separating them. The CDR3 here is CASSEGWVSLEAFF. The DNA of the CDR3 is TGTGCCAGCAGTGAAGGATGGGTCAGCCTTGAAGCTTTCTTT.

In its sample, this clonotype was seen many times. V and J are TRBV18 and TRBJ2-6; the D gene is possibly TRBD1 (6 bases). Trimming removed 0 bases from V and 3 bases from J, with 12 bases in between. This CDR3 comprises 17 residues. Per the germline V gene, CDR1 is KGHSH and CDR2 is LQKENI. The CDR3 coding sequence is TGTGCCAGCTCACCACCGAACAGGGTCGTTGGGGCCAACGTCCTGACTTTC. Residues: CASSPPNRVVGANVLTF.

In this sample, this clonotype turned up many times. V and J are TRBV29-1 and TRBJ2-5, with D possibly being TRBD2 (5 bases). The germline gives CDR1 SQVTM, CDR2 ANQGSEA. Trimming removed 4 bases from V and 2 bases from J, with 20 bases in between. The CDR3 runs to 16 residues. The CDR3 sequence is CSVGDDWVREQETQYF. The CDR3 coding sequence is TGCAGCGTTGGAGACGATTGGGTCCGGGAACAAGAGACCCAGTACTTC.

V and J are TRBV6-5 and TRBJ2-6; no firm D call. Looked up from germline, CDR1 is MNHEY and CDR2 is SVGAGI. This CDR3 has 11 residues. Trimming pared 4 bases from V and 13 bases from J, leaving 8 bases between. CDR3 nucleotides: TGTGCCAGCAGTTTCTGTATAGTCCTGACTTTC. This sequence encodes CASSFCIVLTF.

The rearrangement joins TRBV7-2 to TRBJ2-7, with 7 nucleotides matching TRBD2. This CDR3 is 15 amino acids long. Germline loops: CDR1 SGHTA, CDR2 FQGNSA. V lost 1 base and J lost 3; bases outside the gene matches: 6. This CDR3 is CASSLGLAEFYEQYF. The CDR3 region has the DNA TGTGCCAGCAGCTTAGGGCTAGCGGAGTTCTACGAGCAGTACTTC.

The chain joins TRBV28 to TRBJ1-5; weak D call: TRBD1 (6 bases). Germline CDR1 reads MDHEN; CDR2 reads SYDVKM. Trimming took 10 bases from V and 9 from J, leaving 16 bases between them. The CDR3 length is 12 residues. CDR3 in amino acids: CATRGTFWPQHF. In DNA, the CDR3 is TGTGCCACCAGGGGCACCTTTTGGCCCCAGCATTTT.

This chain links TRBV7-2 with TRBJ2-7; 7 positions match TRBD2. V lost 1 base to trimming and J lost 1 base; unmatched junction nucleotides: 1. Germline lookup yields CDR1 SGHTA and CDR2 FQGNSA. The length of the CDR3 is 14 residues. CDR3 region: CASSLGTRSYEQYF. CDR3 sequence (DNA): TGTGCCAGCAGCTTAGGGACTAGATCCTACGAGCAGTACTTC.

The rearrangement links TRBV19 to TRBJ2-7; D tentatively reads TRBD1 or TRBD2 (6 bases each). CDR1 is LNHDA and CDR2 is SQIVND in the germline V gene (reference sequence). The germline V and J ends were trimmed by 0 bases and 0 bases, with 15 bases remaining between them. This CDR3 is built from 17 residues. The DNA for the CDR3 is TGTGCCAGTAGTATAGATCTGGGGGGCCAGAGCTCCTACGAGCAGTACTTC. This gives the protein CASSIDLGGQSSYEQYF.

This CDR3 reads CAISGGGAQYF. The CDR3, as DNA: TGTGCCATCAGTGGTGGGGGGGCGCAGTACTTC. V and J are TRBV10-3 and TRBJ2-7; D might be TRBD2 (7 bases). V dropped 4 bases and J dropped 9 bases, with 10 bases sitting between them. The CDR3 covers 11 residues. In germline, CDR1 is ENHRY, CDR2 SYGVKD.

The rearrangement uses TRBV7-2 and TRBJ2-7; tentatively, D is TRBD1 or TRBD2 (5 bases each). CDR1 SGHTA and CDR2 FQGNSA come from the germline V gene. The CDR3 has 15 amino acids. The ends were cut back, 6 bases at V and 0 bases at J, with 15 bases in the middle. CDR3 nucleotide sequence: TGTGCCAGCAGTCCAATCCCGGGACCCTCCTACGAGCAGTACTTC. Encoded protein: CASSPIPGPSYEQYF.

This clonotype was recorded many times. The V call is TRBV6-1, the J call TRBJ1-1; D perhaps matches TRBD1 (6 bases). CDR3 length equals 13 residues. CDR1 is MNHNS and CDR2 is SASEGT in the germline V gene. Trimming took 6 bases from V and 4 from J, leaving 12 bases between them. Written as DNA, the CDR3 is TGTGCCAGCAGCCAACAGGGTGGCACTGAAGCTTTCTTT. Protein sequence: CASSQQGGTEAFF.

The chain has TRBV6-1 and TRBJ1-2, with D perhaps TRBD1 (6 bases). Germline-derived CDR1 and CDR2 are MNHNS and SASEGT. The CDR3 sequence is 15 residues long. Trimming pared 7 bases from V and 8 bases from J, leaving 23 bases between. For the CDR3, the DNA is TGTGCCAGCACCGGGGGGCGAAGATTTTCTGTGGGCTACACCTTC. Its protein is CASTGGRRFSVGYTF.

This chain joins TRBV12-3 or TRBV12-4 and TRBJ2-5, with 8 bases lining up with TRBD2. The CDR3 is 14 residues long. The J segment lost 5 bases and the V segment lost 4 bases, leaving 6 bases of the junction unmatched. This CDR3 reads CASSSSGSKETQYF. CDR3 bases: TGTGCCAGCAGTTCGAGCGGGAGTAAGGAGACCCAGTACTTC.

This clonotype was detected many times. The J gene is TRBJ2-7, the V gene TRBV7-8; D not resolved. The V gene lost 1 base and the J gene lost 0 bases, with 10 bases spanning the gap. The germline gives CDR1 SGHVS, CDR2 FQNEAQ. This CDR3 comprises 15 residues. CDR3 in amino acids: CASSLVADISYEQYF. CDR3 nucleotide sequence: TGTGCCAGCAGCTTAGTGGCGGATATCTCCTACGAGCAGTACTTC.

This clonotype came up many times. The J gene is TRBJ2-7, the V gene TRBV7-2; tentatively, D is TRBD2 (5 bases). The V and J ends lost 4 bases and 4 bases respectively, with 17 bases between them. CDR3 size: 15 residues. Germline CDR1 SGHTA, CDR2 FQGNSA. This CDR3 is CASSWPPGFRYEQYF. The DNA of the CDR3 is TGTGCCAGCAGCTGGCCTCCGGGGTTTCGGTACGAGCAGTACTTC.

The chain links TRBV12-3 or TRBV12-4 to TRBJ2-2, with 7 bases fitting TRBD1. The CDR3 extends over 15 amino acids. The ends lost 6 bases at V and 1 base at J; junction bases unmatched: 5. The CDR3 loop reads CASSLRQGNTGELFF. The CDR3 DNA is TGTGCCAGCAGCTTGAGACAGGGGAACACCGGGGAGCTGTTTTTT.